This is a list of T cell receptor beta chains from one sample in a study of T-cell reconstitution after alpha-beta-depleted transplantation in children. TCRdb analysed the PCR reads with MiXCR anew, one entry per CDR3 protein. The sample consists of about 980,000 distinct CDR3 sequences, around 30% of them appearing once. Sequenced here: PBMCs, mostly from graft donor cells, sampled 360 days after TCRalphabeta/CD19-depleted stem cell transplant. All receptors derive from a boy under two years old who had a stem cell transplant for SCID, so the T cells may come from the graft donor. Each CDR3 is given with its conserved first and last residue. A D gene is named only where the DNA matches it firmly. Some rows have no size entry. The others give once, few or many, or a class for an expanded clone.

clone size	V gene	CDR3 length	J gene	D gene	CDR3 protein	CDR3 DNA
NA	TRBV24-1	14	TRBJ2-3	NA	CATSDTYFTDTQYF	TGTGCCACCAGTGATACTTACTTCACAGATACGCAGTATTTT
NA	TRBV6-5	16	TRBJ2-1	TRBD1	CASSYSGQRPYNEQFF	TGTGCCAGCAGTTACTCGGGACAGAGGCCCTACAATGAGCAGTTCTTC
few	TRBV3-1	16	TRBJ1-3	NA	CASSLGRTVKGNTIYF	TGTGCCAGCAGCTTAGGTCGGACAGTAAAGGGAAACACCATATATTTT
few	TRBV2	15	TRBJ2-1	NA	CASSERGREYNEQFF	TGTGCCAGCAGTGAAAGGGGCCGAGAGTACAATGAGCAGTTCTTC
few	TRBV4-3	18	TRBJ1-1	NA	CASSQGPAGRAVNTEAFF	TGCGCCAGCAGCCAAGGTCCCGCGGGGAGGGCTGTGAACACTGAAGCTTTCTTT
NA	TRBV11-2	15	TRBJ2-2	NA	CASSFDRTNTGELFF	TGTGCCAGCAGCTTTGATAGGACAAACACCGGGGAGCTGTTTTTT
NA	TRBV5-8	15	TRBJ2-1	TRBD2	CAHRAGGIYYNEQFF	TGTGCCCATCGAGCGGGGGGGATTTACTACAATGAGCAGTTCTTC
few	TRBV20-1	16	TRBJ1-5	NA	CSARDSGTYSNQPQHF	TGCAGTGCTAGAGATTCGGGGACTTATAGCAATCAGCCCCAGCATTTT
NA	TRBV12-3/TRBV12-4	16	TRBJ2-1	TRBD2	CASSPPGLAGQGEQFF	TGTGCCAGCAGTCCACCGGGACTAGCGGGGCAGGGTGAGCAGTTCTTC
NA	TRBV20-1	16	TRBJ2-2	NA	CSASAQTVWNTGELFF	TGCAGTGCCTCCGCCCAGACTGTCTGGAACACCGGGGAGCTGTTTTTT
NA	TRBV5-1	13	TRBJ2-1	NA	CASSTGKANEQFF	TGCGCCAGCAGCACAGGAAAGGCAAATGAGCAGTTCTTC
NA	TRBV7-8	13	TRBJ2-5	NA	CASSLGAWETQYF	TGTGCCAGCAGCTTAGGGGCTTGGGAGACCCAGTACTTC
NA	TRBV5-1	12	TRBJ2-1	TRBD2	CASSLPGGWQFF	TGCGCCAGCAGCCTCCCGGGGGGGTGGCAGTTCTTC
few	TRBV9	16	TRBJ2-5	TRBD1	CASSPGLGTGQETQYF	TGTGCCAGCAGCCCCGGATTAGGGACAGGGCAAGAGACCCAGTACTTC
NA	TRBV6-5	15	TRBJ1-2	NA	CASSPGQLGAYGYTF	TGTGCCAGCAGCCCAGGACAGTTAGGGGCATATGGCTACACCTTC
NA	TRBV20-1	14	TRBJ2-1	TRBD2	CSARPGTTYNEQFF	TGCAGTGCGAGGCCCGGGACTACTTACAATGAGCAGTTCTTC
NA	TRBV7-9	14	TRBJ2-2	TRBD1	CASRFDRGGGELFF	TGTGCCAGCAGATTCGACAGGGGAGGCGGGGAGCTGTTTTTT
NA	TRBV12-3/TRBV12-4	15	TRBJ2-1	NA	CASSFGGWSRNEQFF	TGTGCCAGCAGTTTCGGGGGTTGGTCGCGCAATGAGCAGTTCTTC
NA	TRBV29-1	16	TRBJ2-3	TRBD2	CSVWKPASGITDTQYF	TGCAGCGTTTGGAAACCGGCTAGCGGGATCACAGATACGCAGTATTTT
NA	TRBV15	13	TRBJ1-1	NA	CATSRDRRTEAFF	TGTGCCACCAGCAGAGATCGGAGGACTGAAGCTTTCTTT
NA	TRBV18	15	TRBJ2-7	NA	CASSPTIMGSYEQYF	TGTGCCAGCTCACCAACAATCATGGGTTCCTACGAGCAGTACTTC
NA	TRBV15	15	TRBJ2-5	NA	CATSRGLGHQETQYF	TGTGCCACCAGCAGAGGACTAGGACACCAAGAGACCCAGTACTTC
NA	TRBV18	15	TRBJ2-4	NA	CASSPGGAPKNIQYF	TGTGCCAGCTCACCAGGGGGGGCCCCCAAAAACATTCAGTACTTC
NA	TRBV5-6	11	TRBJ2-7	TRBD2	CASSPRGERGF	TGTGCCAGCAGCCCGCGGGGCGAGCGGGGTTTC
NA	TRBV29-1	12	TRBJ2-7	NA	CSVWTVENEQYF	TGCAGCGTCTGGACAGTAGAGAACGAGCAGTACTTC
NA	TRBV14	17	TRBJ2-2	TRBD2	CASSQTLAGGFTGELFF	TGTGCCAGCAGCCAAACTCTAGCGGGGGGTTTCACCGGGGAGCTGTTTTTT
few	TRBV28	20	TRBJ2-7	NA	CASSLLEGGVGKGSPYEQYF	TGTGCCAGCAGTTTATTGGAGGGGGGGGTCGGTAAAGGATCACCCTACGAGCAGTACTTC
NA	TRBV10-3	13	TRBJ2-5	TRBD1	CAIRGQGGETQYF	TGTGCCATCAGGGGACAGGGGGGCGAGACCCAGTACTTC
few	TRBV20-1	18	TRBJ2-1	TRBD2	CSAREPSGGASSYNEQFF	TGCAGTGCTAGAGAGCCTAGCGGGGGGGCGAGCTCCTACAATGAGCAGTTCTTC
NA	TRBV4-1	22	TRBJ2-1	NA	CASSQDRPTGAGKRRFYNEQFF	TGCGCCAGCAGCCAAGATAGGCCTACAGGGGCGGGAAAGCGGAGATTCTACAATGAGCAGTTCTTC
few	TRBV5-6	21	TRBJ2-2	TRBD1	CASSLDPPHLGNRGHTGELFF	TGTGCCAGCAGCTTGGACCCCCCGCACCTGGGCAACAGGGGGCACACCGGGGAGCTGTTTTTT
NA	TRBV5-1	14	TRBJ2-1	NA	CASSPPLRTNEQFF	TGCGCCAGCAGCCCCCCACTTAGGACAAATGAGCAGTTCTTC
NA	TRBV4-3	17	TRBJ2-3	TRBD2	CASSQEATSGRTDTQYF	TGCGCCAGCAGCCAAGAAGCGACTAGCGGGCGGACAGATACGCAGTATTTT
NA	TRBV12-3/TRBV12-4	14	TRBJ2-3	NA	CASSLLQGTDTQYF	TGTGCCAGCAGTTTATTACAGGGTACAGATACGCAGTATTTT
NA	TRBV12-3/TRBV12-4	14	TRBJ1-4	NA	CASSLERLAEKLFF	TGTGCCAGCAGTCTGGAGAGGCTGGCTGAAAAACTGTTTTTT
few	TRBV9	14	TRBJ1-2	NA	CASSSTGTNYGYTF	TGTGCCAGCAGCTCGACGGGCACTAACTATGGCTACACCTTC